This T cell receptor (beta chain) was documented in a study of blood T cell repertoires in COVID-19 (dated by TCRdb to 2018 to 2020). General notes on the study: The collaborator samples originated in the United States, Italy and Spain and spanned the acute and convalescent phases of COVID-19. Where available, HLA class I and class II types were obtained from metadata supplied by the sample provider rather than from assay-based typing. Samples were obtained from the ongoing ImmuneRACE study (first 160 participants) and from approximately 1,200 subjects provided by 6 global collaborators. The prospective study material was composed of cDNA or gDNA derived from T cells, B-cell-depleted T cells, or PBMCs. Deeply sampled blood TCRbeta repertoires from subjects exposed to, actively infected with, or recovered from COVID-19 were included in the dataset. A freely available public database, intended as a resource for researchers studying the immune response to SARS-CoV-2, is where the repertoires were released. The sample metadata nearly always contained a de-identified subject ID, COVID-19 status, age in years and sex. Study-level results and caveats: The amount of clinical and demographic metadata varied by source and participant and was provided uncurated.

TCRbeta CDR3 regions were amplified from genomic DNA by means of the immunoSEQ Assay, a bias-controlled multiplex PCR. The paper's data handling went like this. The number of nucleated cells in each sample was estimated by amplification of reference gene primers within the assay. To quantify the absolute abundance of each unique TCRbeta CDR3 rearrangement, sequence reads were collapsed and filtered. Productive Simpson clonality was computed per sample as the square root of Simpson's diversity index over productive rearrangements. TCRdb's version of the immuneACCESS table is confined to in-frame rearrangements and falls short of the full clone set. An unresolved V gene accounts for under half of the shortfall where checked; the remainder is of unknown origin. V, J and clone size were drawn from that table, and D and trimming were deduced from the DNA. A total of about 250,000 clones appear in this sample, around 83% of them only once. The top ten clones comprise about 6.9% of the sample.

Participants in the prospective study were enrolled through a virtual design, were aged roughly 18 to 100 years, and lived in approximately 25 United States geographic areas. In the prospective study, cohorts were assigned on the basis of participant-reported clinical history obtained from a screening survey and a study questionnaire. Exposed participants were defined as having been in contact with someone with a PCR-confirmed or clinician-diagnosed COVID-19 case within 2 weeks of study entry. Each participant in the prospective study had whole blood, serum and a nasopharyngeal or oropharyngeal swab collected by mobile phlebotomists. Over a roughly 2-month period, participants in the prospective study had the option of providing additional blood draws and questionnaires. Before DNA extraction, prospective study blood samples were shipped either frozen or at room temperature. V and J lose 6 bases and 6 bases, and a span of 14 bases separates them. The CDR3 goes from the cysteine to the phenylalanine over 14 residues. The read is trimmed to its CDR3 DNA, 42 bases read in frame from base 1. The germline V gene (reference sequence) yields LNHDA for CDR1 and SQIVND for CDR2.

Details on this clone: Its antigen remains unidentified. No base-level quality is on record; no much larger clone is a single base apart.

The V and J segments used are TRBV19 and TRBJ1-4; matching of 6 bases hints at TRBD1 as the D gene. The receptor's source is a woman in her forties or fifties who had been exposed to COVID-19. Sequencing was carried out using PBMCs or T cells enriched from blood (not recorded which). The encoded CDR3 is CASSLGGPDEKLFF. Read as DNA, the sequence is TGTGCCAGTAGCCTGGGGGGGCCGGATGAAAAACTGTTTTTT. Full variable domain (CDR3 extended with the reference TRBV19 and TRBJ1-4 proteins): DGGITQSPKYLFRKEGQNVTLSCEQNLNHDAMYWYRQDPGQGLRLIYYSQIVNDFQKGDIAEGYSVSREKKESFPLTVTSAQKNPTAFYLCASSLGGPDEKLFFGSGTQLSVL.